A selection of T cell receptor beta chains follows, all from one sample in a study of CD8 T cells in ankylosing spondylitis. TCRdb used MiXCR to reprocess the 5' RACE reads, holding one entry per CDR3 protein. Among about 800,000 distinct CDR3 sequences, about 11% were seen once, and the ten largest hold approximately 0.46%. The material sequenced was blood, either unsorted or a sorted T cell fraction (not recorded which). The source is a male donor with ankylosing spondylitis. Each CDR3 is given with its conserved first and last residue. The D gene is left open where the match is weak. Only part of the rows carry a size: once, few, many, or a class if the clone is expanded.

CDR3: CASNGATDTQYF
DNA: TGTGCCAGCAACGGGGCTACAGATACGCAGTATTTT
D: NA
V: TRBV7-2
size: few
J: TRBJ2-3

CDR3: CASSREIGTGGEQYF
DNA: TGTGCCAGCAGTCGTGAGATTGGGACAGGCGGCGAGCAGTACTTC
D: TRBD1
V: TRBV6-2/TRBV6-3
size: few
J: TRBJ2-7

CDR3: CASSLGSAGLADYEQYF
DNA: TGTGCCAGCAGCTTAGGTTCTGCGGGACTAGCGGACTACGAGCAGTACTTC
D: TRBD2
V: TRBV7-2
size: few
J: TRBJ2-7

CDR3: CASSQGQINSPLHF
DNA: TGTGCCAGCAGCCAGGGACAGATTAATTCACCCCTCCACTTT
D: TRBD1
V: TRBV7-9
size: NA
J: TRBJ1-6

CDR3: CSARSPNQETQYF
DNA: TGCAGTGCTAGGAGCCCCAACCAAGAGACCCAGTACTTC
D: NA
V: TRBV20-1
size: many
J: TRBJ2-5

CDR3: CASSQDQGNTIYF
DNA: TGCGCCAGCAGCCAAGACCAGGGAAACACCATATATTTT
D: NA
V: TRBV4-3
size: few
J: TRBJ1-3

CDR3: CASRPGQNYGYTF
DNA: TGTGCCAGCAGACCCGGACAGAACTATGGCTACACCTTC
D: NA
V: TRBV5-6
size: NA
J: TRBJ1-2

CDR3: CASSLVAGLITDTQYF
DNA: TGTGCCAGCAGCTTGGTGGCGGGACTAATAACAGATACGCAGTATTTT
D: TRBD2
V: TRBV7-2
size: NA
J: TRBJ2-3

CDR3: CSARGRAGNYGYTF
DNA: TGCAGTGCTAGGGGCAGGGCTGGAAACTATGGCTACACCTTC
D: NA
V: TRBV20-1
size: many
J: TRBJ1-2

CDR3: CASSVAPGHQANTEAFF
DNA: TGTGCCAGCAGCGTAGCCCCGGGACACCAAGCGAACACTGAAGCTTTCTTT
D: NA
V: TRBV9
size: NA
J: TRBJ1-1

CDR3: CSVEGGLAGGGRETQYF
DNA: TGCAGCGTTGAAGGGGGACTAGCGGGAGGCGGGCGGGAGACCCAGTACTTC
D: TRBD2
V: TRBV29-1
size: NA
J: TRBJ2-5

CDR3: CASSDLRPYEQYF
DNA: TGTGCCAGCAGTGACCTCCGGCCCTACGAGCAGTACTTC
D: NA
V: TRBV28
size: NA
J: TRBJ2-7

CDR3: CASSWGDFLTGELFF
DNA: TGTGCCAGCAGTTGGGGGGACTTTCTCACCGGGGAGCTGTTTTTT
D: NA
V: TRBV6-5
size: NA
J: TRBJ2-2

CDR3: CASSFYSSYNEQFF
DNA: TGTGCCAGCAGCTTTTACAGCTCCTACAATGAGCAGTTCTTC
D: NA
V: TRBV7-9
size: many
J: TRBJ2-1

CDR3: CASSFPYMNTEAFF
DNA: TGTGCCAGCAGCTTCCCGTATATGAACACTGAAGCTTTCTTT
D: NA
V: TRBV5-6
size: NA
J: TRBJ1-1

CDR3: CSAWPFYTDTQYF
DNA: TGCAGTGCTTGGCCCTTCTACACAGATACGCAGTATTTT
D: NA
V: TRBV20-1
size: many
J: TRBJ2-3

CDR3: CASSLDPFGASYEQYF
DNA: TGTGCCAGCAGCTTAGACCCATTTGGCGCTTCCTACGAGCAGTACTTC
D: NA
V: TRBV7-2
size: many
J: TRBJ2-7

CDR3: CSARDAVQADNEQFF
DNA: TGCAGTGCTAGAGACGCCGTACAAGCCGACAATGAGCAGTTCTTC
D: NA
V: TRBV20-1
size: NA
J: TRBJ2-1

CDR3: CASSGGFRAFF
DNA: TGTGCCAGCAGTGGGGGGTTTCGGGCTTTCTTT
D: NA
V: TRBV27
size: NA
J: TRBJ1-1

CDR3: CASSMHRADETQYF
DNA: TGTGCCAGCAGTATGCACAGAGCTGACGAGACCCAGTACTTC
D: NA
V: TRBV27
size: NA
J: TRBJ2-5

CDR3: CSANRVREQYF
DNA: TGCAGTGCAAACAGGGTACGCGAGCAGTACTTC
D: NA
V: TRBV20-1
size: NA
J: TRBJ2-7

CDR3: CASSGDRGETQYF
DNA: TGTGCTAGCAGCGGAGACAGGGGAGAGACCCAGTACTTC
D: TRBD1
V: TRBV7-7
size: NA
J: TRBJ2-5

CDR3: CASSRGESYEQYF
DNA: TGCGCCAGCAGCCGGGGTGAGTCCTACGAGCAGTACTTC
D: NA
V: TRBV5-1
size: few
J: TRBJ2-7

CDR3: CASSLAQVLNTEAFF
DNA: TGTGCCAGCAGTTTAGCGCAGGTGTTGAACACTGAAGCTTTCTTT
D: NA
V: TRBV12-3/TRBV12-4
size: NA
J: TRBJ1-1

CDR3: CASAQGFSYEQYF
DNA: TGTGCCAGCGCACAGGGGTTCTCCTACGAGCAGTACTTC
D: TRBD1
V: TRBV10-3
size: NA
J: TRBJ2-7

CDR3: CASSAGPYSSYEQYF
DNA: TGTGCCAGCAGCGCCGGCCCTTACAGCTCCTACGAGCAGTACTTC
D: NA
V: TRBV11-2
size: NA
J: TRBJ2-7

CDR3: CSVVGDYYEQYF
DNA: TGCAGCGTTGTGGGGGACTACTACGAGCAGTACTTC
D: TRBD2
V: TRBV29-1
size: many
J: TRBJ2-7

CDR3: CASSYTDGPMTSEAFF
DNA: TGTGCCAGCAGTTATACCGATGGGCCCATGACGTCTGAAGCTTTCTTT
D: NA
V: TRBV6-2/TRBV6-3
size: NA
J: TRBJ1-1

CDR3: CASSLARTGGNIQYF
DNA: TGCGCCAGCAGCTTGGCCCGGACAGGTGGAAACATTCAGTACTTC
D: TRBD1
V: TRBV5-1
size: NA
J: TRBJ2-4

CDR3: CASSLAGGYQPQHF
DNA: TGTGCCAGCAGTTTAGCAGGGGGGTATCAGCCCCAGCATTTT
D: NA
V: TRBV12-3/TRBV12-4
size: many
J: TRBJ1-5